The next 2 T cell receptor beta chains were all read from a single sample in a study of blood T cell repertoires in COVID-19. The protocol was immunoSEQ multiplex PCR, while the TCRdb copy is restricted to in-frame clones and leaves out a portion. The table includes 120,000 to 150,000 clones, more than 70% detected once. Sequencing was carried out using peripheral blood. These receptors were obtained from a human donor in a cohort sampled during active COVID-19.

This clone has more than one count but fewer than ten. The rearrangement joins TRBV24-1 to TRBJ2-7; 8 bases are shared with TRBD1. J gave up 2 bases and V 4 bases, and 6 bases lay outside the gene matches. This CDR3 region has 15 residues. Germline V gene data show CDR1 as KGHDR and CDR2 as SFDVKD. CDR3 region: CATSDLTGATYEQYF. The CDR3 nucleotides are TGTGCCACCAGTGACCTGACAGGGGCTACCTACGAGCAGTACTTC.

This chain uses TRBV27 with TRBJ1-6; a weak D match, TRBD1 (5 bases). The CDR3 totals 15 residues. Germline V gene sequence: CDR1 MNHEY, CDR2 SMNVEV (reference sequence). Trimming shortened V by 7 bases and J by 3 bases, and 13 bases separated the two germline ends. The CDR3 loop reads CASTITGRYNSPLHF. The CDR3 coding sequence is TGTGCCAGCACCATAACAGGTCGCTATAATTCACCCCTCCACTTT.